This passage covers 17 T cell receptor beta chains from one sample sequenced in a study of human T cells and chemical hapten exposure. Stated time point: pre-sensitization, week 0. Regarding treatment: therapeutic diphenylcyclopropenone sensitization with weekly scalp DPC. TCRdb re-called the RACE reads through MiXCR, storing one row per CDR3 protein. The data hold 150,000 to 200,000 distinct CDR3 sequences, with 25% to 35% observed a single time. The sequencing here drew on whole blood, taken in connection with sensitization to the hapten diphenylcyclopropenone (DPC). Receptors were obtained from a woman between 25 and 40 years old with alopecia areata. Some clones in this sample may be carry-over from other donors' samples.

The sample holds a few counts of this clonotype. The rearrangement joins TRBV29-1 to TRBJ1-1, with D uncertain. V lost 4 bases to trimming and J lost 0 bases, with 9 bases between them. This CDR3 is built from 13 residues. Germline assignment: CDR1 SQVTM and CDR2 ANQGSEA. The CDR3 bases are TGCAGCGTTGTAACAGCCTTGAACACTGAAGCTTTCTTT. Translated: CSVVTALNTEAFF.

This chain joins TRBV29-1 and TRBJ2-2; 10 bases line up with TRBD1. CDR1 is SQVTM and CDR2 is ANQGSEA in the germline V gene. This CDR3 has 13 amino acids. The V and J ends lost 8 bases and 5 bases, in that order; junction bases with no gene match: 5. CDR3 residues: CSCGQGVTGELFF. The CDR3, as DNA: TGCAGCTGTGGACAGGGGGTAACCGGGGAGCTGTTTTTT.

The CDR3 bases are TGCAGTGCTAGAGAAGGGACTAGCGCCTCCTACGAGCAGTACTTC. Protein sequence: CSAREGTSASYEQYF. The chain recombines TRBV20-1 with TRBJ2-7, with 10 bases that match TRBD2. The length of the CDR3 is 15 residues. With V trimmed by 0 bases and J by 0 bases, 2 bases remained unmatched. Looked up from germline, CDR1 is DFQATT and CDR2 is SNEGSKA (reference sequence).

This clonotype was seen more than once but under ten times. The V and J genes are TRBV11-3 and TRBJ2-3, with D perhaps given as TRBD1 or TRBD2 (5 bases each). The germline V gene has CDR1 SGHNT and CDR2 YENEEA. The germline V and J ends were trimmed by 2 bases and 4 bases, with 10 bases remaining between them. The CDR3 is 14 residues long. CDR3 coding DNA: TGTGCCAGCAGCTTATTACGGGGCCCAGATACGCAGTATTTT. Translated, it gives CASSLLRGPDTQYF.

This clonotype appeared a single time. This sequence joins TRBV29-1 and TRBJ1-1; D is perhaps TRBD1 (5 bases). Trimming shortened V by 5 bases and J by 1 base, and 20 bases separated the two germline ends. The length of the CDR3 is 16 residues. CDR1 is SQVTM and CDR2 is ANQGSEA in the germline V gene. The CDR3 DNA reads as TGCAGCGTTAACCCTACTCGTACAGGCGAGAACACTGAAGCTTTCTTT. Translated, it gives CSVNPTRTGENTEAFF.

The chain carries TRBV28 and TRBJ1-2; D is undetermined. CDR1 is MDHEN and CDR2 is SYDVKM in the germline V gene. This CDR3 is 11 amino acids long. The V end was cut by 7 bases, the J end by 2 bases, with 5 bases between. DNA of the CDR3: TGTGCCAGCACCGGCAACTATGGCTACACCTTC. As protein: CASTGNYGYTF.

This clonotype was seen only a few times. This chain connects TRBV29-1 to TRBJ2-5; 15 nucleotides line up with TRBD2. After removal of 7 bases from V and 6 bases from J, the junction contained 3 bases not matched to a gene. The CDR3 totals 13 residues. Germline-derived CDR1 and CDR2 are SQVTM and ANQGSEA. The CDR3 nucleotides read TGCAGCGCCGGACTAGCGGGGGGGAAGACCCAGTACTTC. This gives the protein CSAGLAGGKTQYF.

The V gene is TRBV15, the J gene TRBJ2-7, with D possibly TRBD2 on 6 matching bases. CDR1 is LNHNV, CDR2 YYDKDF, per germline (reference sequence). V was shortened by 7 bases and J by 6 bases, with 19 bases between the two germline ends. The CDR3 consists of 14 residues. The CDR3 loop reads CATTTREDVTEQYF. Written as DNA, the CDR3 is TGTGCCACCACCACAAGGGAGGATGTTACCGAGCAGTACTTC.

CDR3 residues: CASSSRVSPRNYGYTF. Here the CDR3 DNA reads TGTGCCAGCAGTTCCAGGGTTTCCCCCCGTAACTATGGCTACACCTTC. The chain joins TRBV28 to TRBJ1-2; a weak D match, TRBD1 (5 bases). V gave up 4 bases and J gave up 1 base, with 16 bases separating them. The V gene's germline CDR1 is MDHEN and CDR2 SYDVKM. This CDR3 contains 16 residues.

This clonotype was counted between two and nine times. The chain has TRBV10-3 and TRBJ1-2; TRBD1 agrees at 7 bases. This CDR3 is built from 13 residues. From germline, CDR1 is ENHRY and CDR2 SYGVKD. J was trimmed by 6 bases and V by 10 bases; bases with no gene match: 11. In DNA form, the CDR3 reads TGTGCCACCAGGGTTACAGGGGAGGATGGCTACACCTTC. This sequence encodes CATRVTGEDGYTF.

This rearrangement joins TRBV5-1 to TRBJ2-1; 14 bases map to TRBD2. Germline assignment: CDR1 SGHRS and CDR2 YFSETQ. The CDR3 is made up of 16 amino acids. V trimming: 6 bases; J trimming: 4 bases; junction bases outside the gene matches: 6. The CDR3 nucleotides are TGCGCCAGCACGGGACTAGCGGGAGTTTCTTACAATGAGCAGTTCTTC. Amino acids: CASTGLAGVSYNEQFF.

This chain connects TRBV14 to TRBJ1-2; TRBD1 is a possible D gene (6 bases). Trimming removed 6 bases at V and 0 bases at J, with 17 bases between. The germline V gene encodes CDR1 SGHDN and CDR2 FVKESK. This CDR3 contains 16 residues. CDR3 coding DNA: TGTGCCAGCAGTGGCGTTGGGACACCTACTAACTATGGCTACACCTTC. Translating it yields CASSGVGTPTNYGYTF.

The chain uses TRBV6-1 and TRBJ2-4; D remains unclear. The CDR3 consists of 16 residues. Germline V gene data show CDR1 as MNHNS and CDR2 as SASEGT. V shed 3 bases and J shed 1 base, with 13 bases lying between them. The CDR3 region is CASSDRREIAKNIQYF. DNA for the CDR3: TGTGCCAGCAGTGACAGGAGAGAGATCGCCAAAAACATTCAGTACTTC.

This clonotype was detected only a few times. The genes are TRBV6-1 and TRBJ1-1; D is ambiguous. The CDR3 extends over 15 amino acids. Germline V lookup: CDR1 MNHNS, CDR2 SASEGT. Trimming stripped 2 bases from V and 1 base from J, with 11 bases between. CDR3 sequence reads: CASSEFSLRNTEAFF. DNA for the CDR3: TGTGCCAGCAGTGAATTTAGCCTGAGGAACACTGAAGCTTTCTTT.

The chain carries TRBV28 and TRBJ2-1, with 7 bases aligning to TRBD2. This CDR3 comprises 15 residues. The germline CDR1 and CDR2 sequences are MDHEN and SYDVKM. The J segment lost 5 bases and the V segment lost 2 bases, leaving 6 bases of the junction unmatched. CDR3 in amino acids: CASSLPGRFHNEQFF. CDR3 nucleotides: TGTGCCAGCAGTTTACCCGGGAGGTTCCACAATGAGCAGTTCTTC.

This clonotype has only a few counts. The chain employs TRBV6-2 or TRBV6-3 and TRBJ2-5, with D tentatively TRBD2 (6 bases). V lost 6 bases to trimming and J lost 5 bases, with 10 bases between them. The CDR3 is 12 residues long. Looked up from germline, CDR1 is MNHEY and CDR2 is SVGEGT. DNA for the CDR3: TGTGCCAGCAGCAGGGACTTTGAGACCCAGTACTTC. It yields the protein CASSRDFETQYF.

This clonotype has a handful of counts. This chain joins TRBV20-1 and TRBJ1-4, with 7 bases identical to TRBD1. Trimming at V came to 5 bases and at J to 5 bases, leaving 11 bases not matched to a gene. The CDR3 totals 15 residues. Germline assignment: CDR1 DFQATT and CDR2 SNEGSKA (reference sequence). The CDR3 sequence: CSALHPGQSNEKLFF. The CDR3 DNA reads TGCAGTGCTCTCCACCCGGGACAGTCAAATGAAAAACTGTTTTTT.